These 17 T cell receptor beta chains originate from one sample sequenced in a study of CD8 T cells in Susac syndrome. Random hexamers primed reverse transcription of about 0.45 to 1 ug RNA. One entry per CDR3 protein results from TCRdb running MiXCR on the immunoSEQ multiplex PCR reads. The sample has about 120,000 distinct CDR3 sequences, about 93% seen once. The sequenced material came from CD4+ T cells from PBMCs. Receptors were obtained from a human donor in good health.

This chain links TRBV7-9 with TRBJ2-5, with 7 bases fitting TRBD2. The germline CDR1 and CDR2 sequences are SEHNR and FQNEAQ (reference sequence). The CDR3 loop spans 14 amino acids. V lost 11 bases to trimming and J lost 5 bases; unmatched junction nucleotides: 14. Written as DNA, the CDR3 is TGTGCCGTCACCGGCGGGAGATCCGAGGAGACCCAGTACTTC. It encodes CAVTGGRSEETQYF.

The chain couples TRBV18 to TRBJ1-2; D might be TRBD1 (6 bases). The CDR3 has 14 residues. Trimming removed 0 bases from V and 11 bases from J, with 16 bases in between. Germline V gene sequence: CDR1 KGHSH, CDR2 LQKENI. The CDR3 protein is CASSPPPGQSGYTF. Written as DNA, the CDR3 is TGTGCCAGCTCACCACCGCCCGGACAGTCCGGGTACACCTTC.

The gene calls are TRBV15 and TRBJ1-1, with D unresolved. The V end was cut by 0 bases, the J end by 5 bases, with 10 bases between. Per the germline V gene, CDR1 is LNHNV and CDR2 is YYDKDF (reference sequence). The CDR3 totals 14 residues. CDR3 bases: TGTGCCACCAGCAGAGATAAGGCGGGGACTGAAGCTTTCTTT. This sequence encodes CATSRDKAGTEAFF.

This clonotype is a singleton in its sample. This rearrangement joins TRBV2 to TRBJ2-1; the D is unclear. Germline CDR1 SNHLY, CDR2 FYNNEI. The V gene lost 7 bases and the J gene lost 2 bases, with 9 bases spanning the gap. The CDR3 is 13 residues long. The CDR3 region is CASNVGPYNEQFF. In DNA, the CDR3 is TGTGCCAGCAATGTCGGGCCCTACAATGAGCAGTTCTTC.

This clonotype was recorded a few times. Written as DNA, the CDR3 is TGTGCCAGCAGCTTATACCACGAGCAGTACTTC. Its protein product is CASSLYHEQYF. The rearrangement joins TRBV7-2 to TRBJ2-7, with D unclear. The V end lost 2 bases, the J end lost 5 bases, and 4 bases lay between the germline ends. There are 11 residues in the CDR3. Germline CDR1 SGHTA, CDR2 FQGNSA.

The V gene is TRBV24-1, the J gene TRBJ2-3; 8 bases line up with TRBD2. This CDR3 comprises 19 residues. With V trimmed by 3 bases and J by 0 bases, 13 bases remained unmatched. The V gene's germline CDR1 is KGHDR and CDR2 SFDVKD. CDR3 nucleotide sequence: TGTGCCACCAGTGATCGGGCAAGGGTTAGCGGGACTAGCACAGATACGCAGTATTTT. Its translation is CATSDRARVSGTSTDTQYF.

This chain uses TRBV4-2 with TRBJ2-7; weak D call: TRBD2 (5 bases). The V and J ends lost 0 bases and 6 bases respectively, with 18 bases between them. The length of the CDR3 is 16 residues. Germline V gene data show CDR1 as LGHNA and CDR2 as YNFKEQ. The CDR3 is CASSQDIRERGFEQYF. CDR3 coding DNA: TGTGCCAGCAGCCAAGATATTAGGGAAAGAGGGTTCGAGCAGTACTTC.

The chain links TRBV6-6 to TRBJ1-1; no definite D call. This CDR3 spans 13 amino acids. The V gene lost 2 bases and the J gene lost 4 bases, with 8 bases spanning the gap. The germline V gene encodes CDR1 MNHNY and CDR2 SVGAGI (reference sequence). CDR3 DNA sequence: TGTGCCAGCAGTTACGAGCAAGGCACTGAAGCTTTCTTT. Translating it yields CASSYEQGTEAFF.

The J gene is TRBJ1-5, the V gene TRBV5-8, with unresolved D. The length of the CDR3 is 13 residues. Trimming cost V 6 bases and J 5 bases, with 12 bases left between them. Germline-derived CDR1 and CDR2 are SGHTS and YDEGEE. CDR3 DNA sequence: TGTGCCAGCACCATCGGCGGGGATCAGCCCCAGCATTTT. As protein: CASTIGGDQPQHF.

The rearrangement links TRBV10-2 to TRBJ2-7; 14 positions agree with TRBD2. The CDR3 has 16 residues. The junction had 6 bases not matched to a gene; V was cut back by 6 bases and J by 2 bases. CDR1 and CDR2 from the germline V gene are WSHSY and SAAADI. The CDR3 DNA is TGCGCCAGCAGGGGACTAGCGGGAGAGTCCACCTACGAGCAGTACTTC. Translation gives CASRGLAGESTYEQYF.

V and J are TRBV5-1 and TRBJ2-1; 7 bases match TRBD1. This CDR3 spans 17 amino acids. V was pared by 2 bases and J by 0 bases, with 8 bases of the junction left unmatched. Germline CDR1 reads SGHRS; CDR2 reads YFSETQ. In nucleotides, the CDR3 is TGCGCCAGCAGCTTATTAACCGGGACAGACTCCTACAATGAGCAGTTCTTC. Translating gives CASSLLTGTDSYNEQFF.

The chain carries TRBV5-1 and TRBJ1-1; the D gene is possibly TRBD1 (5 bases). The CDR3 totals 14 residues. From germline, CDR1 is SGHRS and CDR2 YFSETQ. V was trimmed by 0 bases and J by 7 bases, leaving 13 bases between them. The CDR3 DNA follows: TGCGCCAGCAGCTTGGGGCAGGGACCGTTTGAAGCTTTCTTT. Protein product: CASSLGQGPFEAFF.

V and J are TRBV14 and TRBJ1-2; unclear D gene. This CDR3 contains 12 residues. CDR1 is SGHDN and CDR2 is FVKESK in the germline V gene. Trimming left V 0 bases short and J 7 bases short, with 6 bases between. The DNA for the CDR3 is TGTGCCAGCAGCCAAGACGTGGGTGGCTACACCTTC. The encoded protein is CASSQDVGGYTF.

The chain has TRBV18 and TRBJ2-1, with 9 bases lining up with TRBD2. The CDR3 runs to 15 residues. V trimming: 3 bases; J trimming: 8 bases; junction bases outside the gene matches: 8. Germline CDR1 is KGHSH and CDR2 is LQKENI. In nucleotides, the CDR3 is TGTGCCAGCTCACCTGGGCTAGCGGGAATCGATGAGCAGTTCTTC. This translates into CASSPGLAGIDEQFF.

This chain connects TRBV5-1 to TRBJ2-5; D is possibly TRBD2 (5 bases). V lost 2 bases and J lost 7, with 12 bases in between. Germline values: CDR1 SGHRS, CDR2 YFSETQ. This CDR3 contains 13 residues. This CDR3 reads CASSFHGEGTQYF. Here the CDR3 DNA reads TGCGCCAGCAGCTTCCACGGTGAGGGGACCCAGTACTTC.

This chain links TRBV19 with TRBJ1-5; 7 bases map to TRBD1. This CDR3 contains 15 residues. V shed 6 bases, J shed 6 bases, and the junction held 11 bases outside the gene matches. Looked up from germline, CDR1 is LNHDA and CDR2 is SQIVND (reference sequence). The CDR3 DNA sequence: TGTGCCAGTAGCGCCCAAAACAGGGGAGGTCAGCCCCAGCATTTT. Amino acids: CASSAQNRGGQPQHF.

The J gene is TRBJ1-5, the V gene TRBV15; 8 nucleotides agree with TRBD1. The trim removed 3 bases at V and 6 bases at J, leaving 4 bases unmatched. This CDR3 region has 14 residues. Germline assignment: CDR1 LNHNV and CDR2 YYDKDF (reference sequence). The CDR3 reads CATSRDRVSQPQHF. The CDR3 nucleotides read TGTGCCACCAGCAGGGACAGGGTCAGTCAGCCCCAGCATTTT.